Following are 23 T cell receptor beta chains from one sample sequenced in a study of circulating CD8 cells and anti-PD-1 response in melanoma. From live CD3+CD8+TCRalphabeta+ cells, four PD-1 and/or TIGIT subsets were sorted. Each library started from about 14 ng of total RNA using the QIAseq Immune Repertoire TCR panel. A single record per CDR3 protein comes from TCRdb applying MiXCR to the reads. This table has under 450 distinct CDR3 sequences, about 6.6% appearing once. Material: CD8+ T cells from PBMCs, obtained at baseline or after one month of anti-PD-1 therapy (not recorded which). The receptors originated from a human donor with melanoma.

This clonotype is termed medium-sized. This chain links TRBV28 with TRBJ2-1; D possibly corresponds to TRBD1 (5 bases). Germline values: CDR1 MDHEN, CDR2 SYDVKM. V lost 2 bases to trimming and J lost 8 bases, with 16 bases between them. This CDR3 has 15 amino acids. CDR3 sequence reads: CASSLGRQTADEQFF. The DNA for the CDR3 is TGTGCCAGCAGTTTAGGGCGACAGACCGCCGATGAGCAGTTCTTC.

This clonotype is labeled as medium-sized. The chain joins TRBV29-1 to TRBJ2-7; D is possibly TRBD1 or TRBD2 (5 bases each). Trimming pared 8 bases from V and 1 base from J, leaving 15 bases between. CDR1 is SQVTM and CDR2 is ANQGSEA in the germline V gene. The CDR3 is 13 amino acids. This CDR3 is CSIRDGLSYEQYF. The CDR3 region has the DNA TGCAGCATCCGGGACGGACTTTCCTACGAGCAGTACTTC.

This clonotype is large in the sample. The chain employs TRBV7-3 and TRBJ2-5, with 10 bases lining up with TRBD2. Trimming removed 5 bases from V and 4 bases from J; junction bases left unmatched: 10. The CDR3 has 16 amino acids. The V gene's germline CDR1 is SGHTA and CDR2 FQGTGA. CDR3 nucleotide sequence: TGTGCCAGCAGCCCCTCTAGCGGGAGCCGCTTAGAGACCCAGTACTTC. Translating gives CASSPSSGSRLETQYF.

Judged by abundance, this clonotype is large. This chain connects TRBV3-1 to TRBJ2-7, with 9 bases that match TRBD2. Germline CDR1 and CDR2: LGHDT and YNNKEL (reference sequence). This CDR3 is built from 16 residues. Trimming removed 0 bases from V and 1 base from J; junction bases left unmatched: 4. For the CDR3, the DNA is TGTGCCAGCAGCCAAGAAATGGCGGGAGGGTCCTACGAGCAGTACTTC. This sequence encodes CASSQEMAGGSYEQYF.

This clonotype is medium-sized in the sample. In DNA form, the CDR3 reads TGTGCCAGCAGGATTATAGCGGGAAGCTCCTACAATGAGCAGTTCTTC. Its protein product is CASRIIAGSSYNEQFF. The rearrangement joins TRBV27 to TRBJ2-1, with TRBD2 identical over 8 bases. CDR1 and CDR2 (germline): MNHEY, SMNVEV (reference sequence). V trimming: 6 bases; J trimming: 0 bases; junction bases outside the gene matches: 7. There are 16 residues in the CDR3.

This clonotype is large. The chain employs TRBV24-1 and TRBJ2-5, with 8 bases lining up with TRBD2. CDR1 is KGHDR and CDR2 is SFDVKD in the germline V gene. V lost 5 bases and J lost 5; bases outside the gene matches: 6. CDR3 length: 14 residues. CDR3 amino acids: CATSGGSGKETQYF. The CDR3 DNA reads TGTGCCACCAGTGGCGGTAGCGGGAAGGAGACCCAGTACTTC.

This clonotype is judged large. The V and J genes are TRBV7-9 and TRBJ1-4, with D maybe TRBD1 (5 bases). Germline V CDR1 and CDR2: SEHNR, FQNEAQ (reference sequence). The V gene lost 4 bases and the J gene lost 8 bases, with 17 bases spanning the gap. This CDR3 has 15 amino acids. The DNA for the CDR3 is TGTGCCAGCAGCTCCCCCCTAGTCAAGGGGGAAAAACTGTTTTTT. Amino acids: CASSSPLVKGEKLFF.

This clonotype is termed medium-sized. The CDR3 protein is CASRDSLDSQDSYEQYF. The CDR3 region has the DNA TGTGCCAGCAGGGACAGTCTAGACTCCCAGGATTCATACGAGCAGTACTTC. The chain is built from TRBV28 and TRBJ2-7, with a possible D match to TRBD1 (6 bases). Germline V gives CDR1 MDHEN, CDR2 SYDVKM. The V end was cut by 6 bases, the J end by 4 bases, with 25 bases between. This CDR3 comprises 17 residues.

Judged by abundance, this clonotype is medium-sized. This chain connects TRBV2 to TRBJ2-3, with D perhaps matching TRBD1 (8 bases). V shed 2 bases and J shed 7 bases, with 16 bases lying between them. This CDR3 is built from 15 residues. Germline CDR1 is SNHLY and CDR2 is FYNNEI. The CDR3 region is CASSESTGGGNTQYF. The CDR3 DNA reads TGTGCCAGCAGTGAAAGTACAGGGGGAGGGAATACGCAGTATTTT.

By proportion, this clonotype is medium-sized. V and J are TRBV20-1 and TRBJ2-3; D could derive from TRBD1 or TRBD2 (5 bases each). The CDR3 has 14 amino acids. Germline V gene data show CDR1 as DFQATT and CDR2 as SNEGSKA (reference sequence). The V end lost 6 bases, the J end lost 2 bases, and 15 bases lay between the germline ends. The CDR3: CSAARDEDTDTQYF. Here the CDR3 DNA reads TGCAGTGCAGCCCGGGACGAGGACACAGATACGCAGTATTTT.

This clonotype is labeled medium-sized. The rearrangement uses TRBV27 and TRBJ2-1, with 9 bases identical to TRBD2. After removal of 0 bases from V and 8 bases from J, the junction contained 11 bases not matched to a gene. The CDR3 runs 17 residues. In germline, CDR1 is MNHEY, CDR2 SMNVEV (reference sequence). The CDR3 spells CASSLSATSGLKDEQFF. The CDR3 DNA reads TGTGCCAGCAGTTTATCGGCGACTAGCGGTTTAAAGGATGAGCAGTTCTTC.

V and J are TRBV28 and TRBJ1-5; D gene ambiguous. Germline V CDR1 and CDR2: MDHEN, SYDVKM. CDR3 length: 16 residues. The V gene lost 2 bases and the J gene lost 0 bases, with 11 bases spanning the gap. The CDR3 bases are TGTGCCAGCAGTTTAAGGTCAGGTTATAGCAATCAGCCCCAGCATTTT. It encodes CASSLRSGYSNQPQHF.

By share, this clonotype ranks as medium-sized. This sequence joins TRBV4-1 and TRBJ1-2; TRBD1 matches at 7 bases. The CDR3 covers 15 residues. V was clipped by 4 bases and J by 1 base; unmatched bases: 6. The germline gives CDR1 MGHRA, CDR2 YSYEKL. This chain's CDR3 is CASSLRQGNNYGYTF. DNA of the CDR3: TGCGCCAGCAGCCTCCGACAGGGAAATAACTATGGCTACACCTTC.

This clonotype is deemed large. This chain links TRBV7-2 with TRBJ2-1; D is perhaps TRBD2 (6 bases). The CDR3 contains 14 residues. Germline CDR1 reads SGHTA; CDR2 reads FQGNSA. Deletions cut 6 bases from V and 4 bases from J, with 13 bases between. The CDR3 region is CASRLATAYNEQFF. In DNA, the CDR3 is TGTGCCAGCAGGCTAGCGACCGCTTACAATGAGCAGTTCTTC.

This clonotype rates as medium-sized. The chain combines TRBV7-2 with TRBJ2-1; D is unresolved. The V end lost 5 bases, the J end lost 9 bases, and 11 bases lay between the germline ends. The CDR3 length is 12 residues. Looked up from germline, CDR1 is SGHTA and CDR2 is FQGNSA. CDR3 sequence: CASSIVTIEQFF. In nucleotides, the CDR3 is TGTGCCAGCAGCATTGTCACGATTGAGCAGTTCTTC.

This clonotype has just a few counts. The chain recombines TRBV19 with TRBJ2-1, with TRBD2 matching over 11 bases. Germline CDR1 is LNHDA and CDR2 is SQIVND (reference sequence). The CDR3 covers 15 residues. V was pared by 6 bases and J by 4 bases, with 5 bases of the junction left unmatched. In nucleotides, the CDR3 is TGTGCCAGTAGCTCCCTAGCGGGAGGTTACAATGAGCAGTTCTTC. The encoded protein is CASSSLAGGYNEQFF.

As concerns this clonotype: A read error may explain this, as a much larger clone is one base away. V and J are TRBV28 and TRBJ1-5; weak D call: TRBD1 (5 bases). The V gene's germline CDR1 is MDHEN and CDR2 SYDVKM. The CDR3 covers 12 residues. CDR3 in amino acids: CAGSQTVVPQHF. The CDR3 DNA is TGTGCCGGCAGCCAGACAGTGGTACCCCAGCATTTT.

In this sample, this clonotype is large (0.1 to 1%). The chain is built from TRBV29-1 and TRBJ2-1, with 7 positions matching TRBD2. Germline CDR1 and CDR2: SQVTM and ANQGSEA. The CDR3 is made up of 15 amino acids. V shed 1 base, J shed 6 bases, and the junction held 9 bases outside the gene matches. CDR3 DNA sequence: TGCAGCGTTGAAGTATGGGAGCGGGGTTTCAATGAGCAGTTCTTC. It is translated as CSVEVWERGFNEQFF.

By sample fraction, this clonotype is large. This sequence joins TRBV28 and TRBJ2-3; no reliable D call. The CDR3 consists of 14 residues. V was trimmed by 3 bases and J by 2 bases, leaving 9 bases between them. Germline CDR1 reads MDHEN; CDR2 reads SYDVKM. In DNA form, the CDR3 reads TGTGCCAGCAGTTTGCTCCAGTACACAGATACGCAGTATTTT. Translation: CASSLLQYTDTQYF. The variable domain in full, completed from reference TRBV28 and TRBJ2-3, reads DVKVTQSSRYLVKRTGEKVFLECVQDMDHENMFWYRQDPGLGLRLIYFSYDVKMKEKGDIPEGYSVSREKKERFSLILESASTNQTSMYLCASSLLQYTDTQYFGPGTRLTVL.

By its share, this clonotype is medium-sized. The conserved phenylalanine or tryptophan is not found at the CDR3 terminus, so this likely reflects a read error. The chain recombines TRBV28 with TRBJ2-1; 7 bases fit TRBD2. Germline V gene data show CDR1 as MDHEN and CDR2 as SYDVKM. The CDR3 length is 17 residues. Trimming took 5 bases from V and 0 from J; bases not matched to a gene: 10. CDR3 region: CASSPLAGLSSYNEQFS. Written as DNA, the CDR3 is TGTGCCAGCAGTCCCTTAGCGGGCCTTAGCTCCTACAATGAGCAGTTCTCC.

By sample share, this clonotype is large. This sequence joins TRBV25-1 and TRBJ2-5, with D perhaps matching TRBD1 or TRBD2 (5 bases each). V gave up 1 base and J gave up 2 bases, with 8 bases separating them. Germline V gives CDR1 MGHDK, CDR2 SYGVNS. CDR3 length: 14 residues. In DNA, the CDR3 is TGTGCCAGCAGTGAATGGGACGGACAAGAGACCCAGTACTTC. Protein product: CASSEWDGQETQYF.

This clonotype is judged large. The chain links TRBV5-4 to TRBJ2-3; D possibly corresponds to TRBD2 (5 bases). The CDR3 sequence is 14 residues long. The V end lost 2 bases, the J end lost 4 bases, and 11 bases lay between the germline ends. The germline CDR1 and CDR2 sequences are SGHNT and YYREEE (reference sequence). This CDR3 is CASSFFGDSDTQYF. The CDR3, as DNA: TGTGCCAGCAGCTTTTTCGGGGATTCAGATACGCAGTATTTT. The full variable domain, with the rest looked up from reference TRBV5-4 and TRBJ2-3, is ETGVTQSPTHLIKTRGQQVTLRCSSQSGHNTVSWYQQALGQGPQFIFQYYREEENGRGNFPPRFSGLQFPNYSSELNVNALELDDSALYLCASSFFGDSDTQYFGPGTRLTVL.

This clonotype is medium-sized (0.01 to 0.1%) by share. The rearrangement joins TRBV28 to TRBJ2-1, with TRBD2 matching over 7 bases. Trimming removed 5 bases from V and 8 bases from J; junction bases left unmatched: 18. CDR1 and CDR2 (germline): MDHEN, SYDVKM. The CDR3 totals 17 residues. The CDR3: CASSLELAGAFVDEQFF. CDR3 coding DNA: TGTGCCAGCAGTCTCGAACTCGCGGGAGCTTTTGTAGATGAGCAGTTCTTC.